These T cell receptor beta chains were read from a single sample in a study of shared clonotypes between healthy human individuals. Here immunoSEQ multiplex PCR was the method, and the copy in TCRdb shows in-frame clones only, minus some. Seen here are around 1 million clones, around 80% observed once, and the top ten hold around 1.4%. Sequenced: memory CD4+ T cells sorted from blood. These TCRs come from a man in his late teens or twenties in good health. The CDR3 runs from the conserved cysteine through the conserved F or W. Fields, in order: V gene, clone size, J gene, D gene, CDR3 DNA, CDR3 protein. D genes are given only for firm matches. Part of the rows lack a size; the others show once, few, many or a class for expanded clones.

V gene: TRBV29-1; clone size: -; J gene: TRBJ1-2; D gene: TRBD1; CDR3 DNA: TGCAGCGCCTCTGACAGGGGTTTGGATGGCTACACCTTC; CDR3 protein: CSASDRGLDGYTF
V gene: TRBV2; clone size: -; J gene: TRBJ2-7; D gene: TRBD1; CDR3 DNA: TGTGCCAGCAGAGAGGGACAGAGCAACTCCTACGAGCAGTACTTC; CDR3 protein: CASREGQSNSYEQYF
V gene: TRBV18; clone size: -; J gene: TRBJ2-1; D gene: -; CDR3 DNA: TGTGCCAGCTCCTACTTTCTTTCAGGGGCCGAGGAGCAGTTCTTC; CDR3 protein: CASSYFLSGAEEQFF
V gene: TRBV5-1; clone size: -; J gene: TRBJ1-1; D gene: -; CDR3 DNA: TGCGCCAGCAGCCCGGGCCCCACCAAGGGAAACACTGAAGCTTTCTTT; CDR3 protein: CASSPGPTKGNTEAFF
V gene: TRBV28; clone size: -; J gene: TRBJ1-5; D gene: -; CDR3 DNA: TGTGCCAGCAGTTTAGTGGGTCAGCCCCAGCATTTT; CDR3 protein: CASSLVGQPQHF
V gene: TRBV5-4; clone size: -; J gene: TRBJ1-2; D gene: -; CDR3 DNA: TGTGCCAGCAGCTTGCCTGACGGATCTTATGGCTACACCTTC; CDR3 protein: CASSLPDGSYGYTF
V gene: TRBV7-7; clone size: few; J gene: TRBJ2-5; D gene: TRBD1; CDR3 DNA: TGTGCTAGCAGCTCGGGACAGCCGGGGGAGACCCAGTACTTC; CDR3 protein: CASSSGQPGETQYF
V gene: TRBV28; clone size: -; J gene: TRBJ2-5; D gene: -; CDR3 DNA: TGTGCCAGCAGTTTAGATGTCCAAGAGACCCAGTACTTC; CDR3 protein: CASSLDVQETQYF
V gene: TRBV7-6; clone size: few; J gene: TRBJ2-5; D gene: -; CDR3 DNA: TGTGCCAGCAGCCCCTCGCTGGGCCGGGCGGAGACCCAGTACTTC; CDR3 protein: CASSPSLGRAETQYF
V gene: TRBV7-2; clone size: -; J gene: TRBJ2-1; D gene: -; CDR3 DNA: TGTGCCAGCAGCTTTGAGGGGATGGGGTACAATGAGCAGTTCTTC; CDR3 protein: CASSFEGMGYNEQFF
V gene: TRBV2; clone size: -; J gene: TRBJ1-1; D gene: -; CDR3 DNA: TGTGCCAGCAGCGCGGAGGGGAGTACTGAAGCTTTCTTT; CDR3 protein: CASSAEGSTEAFF
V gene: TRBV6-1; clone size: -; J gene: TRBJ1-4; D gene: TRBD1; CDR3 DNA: TGTGCCAGCAGTGAAACAGGGGTTAACGGTGAAAAACTGTTTTTT; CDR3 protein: CASSETGVNGEKLFF
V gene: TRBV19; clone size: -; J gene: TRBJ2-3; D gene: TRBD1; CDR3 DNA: TGTGCCAGTAGTATAACGGGACAGGGAGGAGATACGCAGTATTTT; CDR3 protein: CASSITGQGGDTQYF
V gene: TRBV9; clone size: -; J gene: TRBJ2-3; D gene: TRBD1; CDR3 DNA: TGTGCCAGCAGCGTTCGGACAGGGGTCGGCGATACGCAGTATTTT; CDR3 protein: CASSVRTGVGDTQYF
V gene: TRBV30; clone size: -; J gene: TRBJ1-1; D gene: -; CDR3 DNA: TGTGCCTGGAGTGTGGTAAGGAACACTGAAGCTTTCTTT; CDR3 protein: CAWSVVRNTEAFF
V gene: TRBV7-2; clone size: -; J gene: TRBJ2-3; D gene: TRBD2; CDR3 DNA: TGTGCCAGCAGCCCGGGACTAGCGGGAGGGTCAGATACGCAGTATTTT; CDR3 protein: CASSPGLAGGSDTQYF
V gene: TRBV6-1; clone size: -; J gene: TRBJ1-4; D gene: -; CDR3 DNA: TGTGCCAGCAAGCGCAGCGGTAATGAAAAACTGTTTTTT; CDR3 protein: CASKRSGNEKLFF
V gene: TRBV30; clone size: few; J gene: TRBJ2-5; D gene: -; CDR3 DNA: TGTGCCTGGAGTGTGGACTCGAGGAAGACCCAGTACTTC; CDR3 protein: CAWSVDSRKTQYF
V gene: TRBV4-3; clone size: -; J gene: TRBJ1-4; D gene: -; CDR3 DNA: TGCGCCAGCAGCCAGGGGACAACTTCGAATGAAAAACTGTTTTTT; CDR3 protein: CASSQGTTSNEKLFF
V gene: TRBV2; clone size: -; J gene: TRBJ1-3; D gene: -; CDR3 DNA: TGTGCCAGCAGGGGCGGCCTCAGCTCTGGAAACACCATATATTTT; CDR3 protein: CASRGGLSSGNTIYF
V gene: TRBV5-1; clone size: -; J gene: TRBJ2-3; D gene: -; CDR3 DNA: TGCGCCAGCAGCTCCGGGCTACTGGGGCCCACAGATACGCAGTATTTT; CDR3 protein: CASSSGLLGPTDTQYF
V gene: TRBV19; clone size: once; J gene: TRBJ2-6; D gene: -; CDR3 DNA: TGTGCCAGTAGTACCATCGACAGGAGGCGGGCCAACGTCCTGACTTTC; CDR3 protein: CASSTIDRRRANVLTF
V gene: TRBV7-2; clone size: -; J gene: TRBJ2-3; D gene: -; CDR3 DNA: TGTGCCAGCAGCTTATCGTACTATACAGATACGCAGTATTTT; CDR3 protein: CASSLSYYTDTQYF
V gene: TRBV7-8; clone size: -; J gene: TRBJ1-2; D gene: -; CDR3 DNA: TGTGCCAGCAGCTTCCCGGGCAACTATGGCTACACCTTC; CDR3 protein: CASSFPGNYGYTF
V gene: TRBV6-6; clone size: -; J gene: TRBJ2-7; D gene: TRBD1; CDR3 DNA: TGTGCCAGCAGGTCCAGGACAGGGAAGTACGAGCAGTACTTC; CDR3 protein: CASRSRTGKYEQYF
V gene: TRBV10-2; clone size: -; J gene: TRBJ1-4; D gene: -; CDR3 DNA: TGCGCCAGCCGGGGACTCCAGGGGAATGAAAAACTGTTTTTT; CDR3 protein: CASRGLQGNEKLFF
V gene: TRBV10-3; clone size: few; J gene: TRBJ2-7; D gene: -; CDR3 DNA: TGTGCCATCAGTGGCTCCTCGGGGGAGCAGTACTTC; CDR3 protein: CAISGSSGEQYF
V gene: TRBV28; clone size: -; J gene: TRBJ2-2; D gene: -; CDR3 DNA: TGTGCCAGCAGTTTCTCATCCCTCACCAAGGGCAGGAGCCGAGGGGAGCTGTTTTTT; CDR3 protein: CASSFSSLTKGRSRGELFF
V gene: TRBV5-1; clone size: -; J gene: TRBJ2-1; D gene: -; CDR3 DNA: TGCGCCAGCAGCTCGACTAGTCGCGTTGACAATGAGCAGTTCTTC; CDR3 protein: CASSSTSRVDNEQFF
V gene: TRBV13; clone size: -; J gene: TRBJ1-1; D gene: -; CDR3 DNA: TGTGCCAGCAGTTCAACCCCGGGGAACACTGAAGCTTTCTTT; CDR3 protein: CASSSTPGNTEAFF
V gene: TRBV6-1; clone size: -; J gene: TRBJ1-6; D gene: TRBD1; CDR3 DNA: TGTGCCAGCAGTGAAGAGGGACAGGGAAGGAATTCACCCCTCCACTTT; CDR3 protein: CASSEEGQGRNSPLHF
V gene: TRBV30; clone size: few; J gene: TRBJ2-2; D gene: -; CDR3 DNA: TGTGCCTGGGATCCGTTTTATGGCACCGGGGAGCTGTTTTTT; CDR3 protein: CAWDPFYGTGELFF
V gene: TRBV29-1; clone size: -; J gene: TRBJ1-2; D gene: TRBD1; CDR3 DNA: TGCAGCTTCCGGGACAGCAACTCTTATTATGGCTACACCTTC; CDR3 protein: CSFRDSNSYYGYTF
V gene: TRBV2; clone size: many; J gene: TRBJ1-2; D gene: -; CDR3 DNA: TGTGCCAGTAATCTAGGGATGAGGGATGGCTACACCTTC; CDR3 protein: CASNLGMRDGYTF
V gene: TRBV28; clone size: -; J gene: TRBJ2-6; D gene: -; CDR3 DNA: TGTGCCAGCACCACTCGAGGTCTTGGGGCCAACGTCCTGACTTTC; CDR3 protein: CASTTRGLGANVLTF
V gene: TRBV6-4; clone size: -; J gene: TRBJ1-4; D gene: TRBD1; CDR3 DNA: TGTGCCAGCAGTAGACGGGACAGGGGTGGGGAACTGTTTTTT; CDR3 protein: CASSRRDRGGELFF
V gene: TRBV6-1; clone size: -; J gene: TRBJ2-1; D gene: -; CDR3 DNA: TGTGCCAGCAAAGAATCCGATGAGCAGTTCTTC; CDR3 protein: CASKESDEQFF
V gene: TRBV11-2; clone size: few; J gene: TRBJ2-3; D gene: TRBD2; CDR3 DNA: TGTGCCAGCAGCCTATCTAGCGGGGGGGTCGCAGATACGCAGTATTTT; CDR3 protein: CASSLSSGGVADTQYF
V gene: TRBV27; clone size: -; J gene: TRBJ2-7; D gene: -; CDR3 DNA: TGTGCCAGCAGTTTATCGCGCACCTACGAGCAGTACTTC; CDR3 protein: CASSLSRTYEQYF
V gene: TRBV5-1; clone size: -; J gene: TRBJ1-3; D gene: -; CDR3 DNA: TGCGCCAGCAGCCCAGGACAGACCTCTGGAAACACCATATATTTT; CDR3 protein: CASSPGQTSGNTIYF
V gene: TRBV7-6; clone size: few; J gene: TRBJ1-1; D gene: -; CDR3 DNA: TGTGCCAGCAGCCCCTCGGGGGGGAGTAACACTGAAGCTTTCTTT; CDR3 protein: CASSPSGGSNTEAFF
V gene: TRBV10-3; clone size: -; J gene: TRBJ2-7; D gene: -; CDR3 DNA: TGTGCCATCAGTGCGGCAGGGACCATAAACGAGCAGTACTTC; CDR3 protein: CAISAAGTINEQYF
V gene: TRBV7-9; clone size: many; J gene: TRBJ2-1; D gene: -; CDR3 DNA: TGTGCCAGCAGCTTAGAAGACAACTCCTACAATGAGCAGTTCTTC; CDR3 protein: CASSLEDNSYNEQFF
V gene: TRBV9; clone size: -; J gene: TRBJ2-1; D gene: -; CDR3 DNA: TGTGCCAGCAGCGTAGGTTCCGGGGGTTCCTACAATGAGCAGTTCTTC; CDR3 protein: CASSVGSGGSYNEQFF
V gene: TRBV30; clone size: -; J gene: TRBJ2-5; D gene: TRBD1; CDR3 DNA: TGTGCCTGGAGGGCCTGGAGACAGGGGGTAGAGACCCAGTACTTC; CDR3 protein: CAWRAWRQGVETQYF
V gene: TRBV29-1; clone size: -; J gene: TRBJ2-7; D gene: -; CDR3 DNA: TGCAGCGTTGAAGCTGGGTTCGAGCAGTACTTC; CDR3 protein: CSVEAGFEQYF
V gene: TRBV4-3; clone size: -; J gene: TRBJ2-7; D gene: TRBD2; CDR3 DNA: TGCGCCAGCAGCCTTGGAGCGGGAGGCACCTACGAGCAGTACTTC; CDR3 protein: CASSLGAGGTYEQYF
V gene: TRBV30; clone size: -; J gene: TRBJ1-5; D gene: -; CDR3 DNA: TGTGCCTGGAGTGACGAGATCCGGGACAACCGCAATCAGCCCCAGCATTTT; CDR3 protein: CAWSDEIRDNRNQPQHF
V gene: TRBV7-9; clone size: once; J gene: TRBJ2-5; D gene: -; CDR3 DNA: TGTGCCAGCAGCCTCCAGAATCAAGAGACCCAGTACTTC; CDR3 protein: CASSLQNQETQYF
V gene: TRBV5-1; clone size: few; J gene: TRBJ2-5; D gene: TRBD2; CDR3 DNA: TGCGCCAGCAGTCCTACACGGACTAGCGGGGGGGTCCAAGAGACCCAGTACTTC; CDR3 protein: CASSPTRTSGGVQETQYF
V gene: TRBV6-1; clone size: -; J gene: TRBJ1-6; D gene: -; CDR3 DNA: TGTGCCAGCAGTGTAGGTGAAAAATCACCCCTCCACTTT; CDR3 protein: CASSVGEKSPLHF
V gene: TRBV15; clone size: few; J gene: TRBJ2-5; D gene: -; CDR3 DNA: TGTGCCACCAGCATGGGCCGTTCCCAAGAGACCCAGTACTTC; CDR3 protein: CATSMGRSQETQYF
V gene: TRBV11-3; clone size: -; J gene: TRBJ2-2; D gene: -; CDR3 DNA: TGTGCCAGCAGCCCATTGGGTCTTGGGGCCGGGGAGCTGTTTTTT; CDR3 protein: CASSPLGLGAGELFF